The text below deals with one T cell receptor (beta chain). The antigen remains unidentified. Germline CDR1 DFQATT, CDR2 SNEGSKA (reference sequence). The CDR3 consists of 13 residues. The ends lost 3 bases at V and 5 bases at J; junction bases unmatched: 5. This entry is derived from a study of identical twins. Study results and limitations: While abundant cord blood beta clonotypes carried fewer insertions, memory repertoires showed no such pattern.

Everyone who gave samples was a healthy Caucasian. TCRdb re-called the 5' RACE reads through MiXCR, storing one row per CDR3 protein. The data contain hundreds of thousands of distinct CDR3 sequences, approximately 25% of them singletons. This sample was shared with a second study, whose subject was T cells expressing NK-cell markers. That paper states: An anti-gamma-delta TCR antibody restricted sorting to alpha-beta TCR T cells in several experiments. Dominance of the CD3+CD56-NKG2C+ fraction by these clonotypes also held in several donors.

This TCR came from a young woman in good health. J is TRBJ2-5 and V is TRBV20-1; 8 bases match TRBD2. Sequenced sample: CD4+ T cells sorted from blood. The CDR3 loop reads CSASPRGRETQYF. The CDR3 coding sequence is TGCAGTGCTAGTCCTCGCGGGAGGGAGACCCAGTACTTC.